What follows is one T cell receptor (beta chain) and its context. This specimen belongs to a study of blood T cells in healthy people across ages. Through a sample-barcoded 5' primer and a J-beta primer mix, a second PCR was run for roughly 6 to 12 cycles. A single record per CDR3 protein comes from TCRdb applying MiXCR to the 5' RACE reads. The table records 650,000 to 1,000,000 distinct CDR3 sequences, 46% of them present only once. The CDR3 contains 15 residues. Germline CDR1 LGHDT, CDR2 YNNKEL (reference sequence). The chain has TRBV3-1 and TRBJ2-5; 9 bases fit TRBD2. TRBJ2-7 explains the end of the DNA better; the J call may be wrong. Sequenced input: blood. This receptor was obtained from a man older than 75 in good health. CDR3 nucleotide sequence: TGTGCCAGCAGCCGAGTAGCGGGAGCGAGGTACGAGCAGTACTTC. It is translated as CASSRVAGARYEQYF.